The 6 T cell receptor beta chains presented below share a single source sample, sequenced in a study of Graves' ophthalmopathy and Graves' hyperthyroidism (dated by TCRdb to between 2017 and 2018). The instrument given in TCRdb is Illumina HiSeq 2000. For repertoire sequencing, TCR beta CDR3 regions were amplified from RNA transcripts. The first round of RT-PCR was done with HTBI primers and the Qiagen OneStep RT-PCR kit, and was followed by a second round of multiplex PCR, then size selection and purification. TCRdb's own reprocessing of the public reads used fastp at Q25 and MiXCR and kept productive beta chains. Under each unique CDR3 protein, matching rows form one entry showing the most common genes and DNA. This sample comprises a few hundred thousand distinct CDR3 sequences, roughly 15% of them detected only once. Jointly, the top ten make up roughly 2.4% of the sample. The sample was peripheral blood. The receptors were gathered from an adult woman with stable Graves' hyperthyroidism.

This clonotype occurred many times. The chain uses TRBV5-5 and TRBJ2-7; D not resolved. Trimming removed 5 bases at V and 4 bases at J, with 10 bases between. Germline V gene data show CDR1 as SGHKS and CDR2 as YYEKEE (reference sequence). The length of the CDR3 is 12 residues. CDR3 in DNA: TGTGCCAGCAGTTCCATTTCTTACGAGCAGTACTTC. Translated: CASSSISYEQYF.

This clonotype came up many times. V gene TRBV7-6 combines with J gene TRBJ2-5; perhaps TRBD2 as D (5 bases). Trimming shortened V by 2 bases and J by 4 bases, and 14 bases separated the two germline ends. In germline, CDR1 is SGHVS, CDR2 FNYEAQ. This CDR3 comprises 15 residues. In DNA form, the CDR3 reads TGTGCCAGCAGCTTAAGTGGGGATGGGAGAGAGACCCAGTACTTC. It codes for CASSLSGDGRETQYF.

This clonotype has only a few counts. The chain uses TRBV4-1 and TRBJ2-2; D not certain. The ends were cut back, 0 bases at V and 4 bases at J, with 9 bases in the middle. Germline-derived CDR1 and CDR2 are MGHRA and YSYEKL. The CDR3 runs 15 residues. Here the CDR3 reads CASSQDIISTGELFF. As DNA, the CDR3 is TGCGCCAGCAGCCAAGATATAATCAGCACCGGGGAGCTGTTTTTT.

The chain couples TRBV15 to TRBJ1-2, with 12 positions matching TRBD1. Unmatched junction bases numbered 8, after V lost 10 bases and J lost 8 bases. Germline V gene lookup returns CDR1 LNHNV and CDR2 YYDKDF (reference sequence). The CDR3 has 13 amino acids. The CDR3 is CASSPGTGGGYTF. DNA of the CDR3: TGTGCCAGCTCGCCCGGGACAGGGGGCGGCTACACCTTC.

This clonotype was counted ten times or more. The V call is TRBV28, the J call TRBJ2-7, with 12 bases identical to TRBD2. The CDR3 is made up of 15 amino acids. The germline gives CDR1 MDHEN, CDR2 SYDVKM. With V trimmed by 6 bases and J by 3 bases, 6 bases remained unmatched. CDR3 DNA sequence: TGTGCCAGCAGATACGGACTAGCGGGACTCTACGAGCAGTACTTC. Its translation: CASRYGLAGLYEQYF.

This clonotype was recorded at least ten times. The chain is built from TRBV6-2 or TRBV6-3 and TRBJ2-5; D uncertain. The CDR3 runs to 13 residues. V was shortened by 7 bases and J by 3 bases, with 12 bases between the two germline ends. Germline CDR1 and CDR2: MNHEY and SVGEGT. The CDR3 here is CASTPSGEETQYF. CDR3 in DNA: TGTGCCAGCACCCCTAGTGGGGAAGAGACCCAGTACTTC.